A selection of T cell receptor beta chains follows, all from one sample in a study of blood T cell repertoires in COVID-19. This table comes from immunoSEQ multiplex PCR, and its TCRdb copy is limited to in-frame clones, with some not included. The sample includes roughly 340,000 clones, around 91% of them seen just once. The sample taken for sequencing was peripheral blood. The origin of the receptors is a woman under 30 who had recovered from COVID-19. Each CDR3 is given with its conserved first and last residue. The D gene is left open where the match is weak. Rows may omit the clone size; those that give it use once, few, many or a size class.

>TRBJ2-5|.|TRBD2|TRBV4-3
TGCGCCAGCAGCCAAGACTGGGGAAGGGGACTAGCGGCCCAAGAGACCCAGTACTTC
CASSQDWGRGLAAQETQYF
>TRBJ1-1|.|.|TRBV30
TGTGCCTGGAGCCAGAATACCCCAGGGGTAGCTTTCTTT
CAWSQNTPGVAFF
>TRBJ2-2|.|TRBD2|TRBV7-2
TGTGCCAGCAGCTTAGGGGGACTAGCGGGAACGAACACCGGGGAGCTGTTTTTT
CASSLGGLAGTNTGELFF
>TRBJ1-2|.|TRBD1|TRBV6-2/TRBV6-3
TGTGCCAGCAGTAACCGGGACAGGGGGCCTGGCTACACCTTC
CASSNRDRGPGYTF
>TRBJ2-3|.|TRBD2|TRBV30
TGTGCCTCGAATAGCGGGGTCACAGATACGCAGTATTTT
CASNSGVTDTQYF
>TRBJ2-2|once|TRBD2|TRBV11-3
TGTGCCAGCAGCCGCACTATTAGCGGGTTTAACACCGGGGAGCTGTTTTTT
CASSRTISGFNTGELFF
>TRBJ2-3|.|.|TRBV6-2/TRBV6-3
TGTGCCAGCAGTCCGGGCACAGATACGCAGTATTTT
CASSPGTDTQYF
>TRBJ1-2|.|.|TRBV21-1
TGTGCCAGCAGGGGGACAGGGTCTAACTATGGCTACACCTTC
CASRGTGSNYGYTF
>TRBJ2-4|.|TRBD1|TRBV7-2
TGTGCCAGCAGCCCGGAGACAGGGGGCCGTGCCAAAAACATTCAGTACTTC
CASSPETGGRAKNIQYF
>TRBJ1-1|.|TRBD1|TRBV15
TGTGCCACCGAAGAGAAAACAGGGGATATCGGGATGAACACTGAAGCTTTCTTT
CATEEKTGDIGMNTEAFF
>TRBJ1-2|medium-sized|TRBD1|TRBV4-1
TGCGCCAGCAGCCAAGATAGGGGGCTTGACTATGGCTACACCTTC
CASSQDRGLDYGYTF
>TRBJ1-1|.|TRBD1|TRBV3-1/TRBV3-2
TGTGCCAGCAGCCTGTGGACAGGGGGTAGCACTGAAGCTTTCTTT
CASSLWTGGSTEAFF
>TRBJ1-1|many|.|TRBV10-2
TGCGCCAGCCGTTCGGAAACGGGGGGTATCGCTTTCTTT
CASRSETGGIAFF
>TRBJ1-4|.|.|TRBV5-1
TGCGCCAGCAGCTTGGGGAACAGAGGGAATGAAAAACTGTTTTTT
CASSLGNRGNEKLFF
>TRBJ2-1|.|.|TRBV5-6
TGTGCCAGCAGCTTGGTGGGTAGCGGAAGAGGCGATGAGCAGTTCTTC
CASSLVGSGRGDEQFF
>TRBJ2-3|.|TRBD2|TRBV5-4
TGTGCCAGCAGCTTCGGCGGGAGGGACTCCACAGATACGCAGTATTTT
CASSFGGRDSTDTQYF
>TRBJ2-2|.|.|TRBV11-2
TGTGCCAGCAGCTTAGAGGGTATAGGGGTCGGGGAGCTGTTTTTT
CASSLEGIGVGELFF
>TRBJ1-3|.|.|TRBV6-6
TGTGCCAGCAGTCGGACAGCTATCTCTGGAAACACCATATATTTT
CASSRTAISGNTIYF
>TRBJ2-1|.|TRBD2|TRBV14
TGTGCCAGCAGCCACCTTAGCGGGAGGGCCTACAATGAGCAGTTCTTC
CASSHLSGRAYNEQFF
>TRBJ1-5|.|TRBD1|TRBV30
TGTGCCTGGAGTGGCGGGGGACAGGGTAGCTTGACGGGTCAGCCCCAGCATTTT
CAWSGGGQGSLTGQPQHF
>TRBJ1-2|.|.|TRBV29-1
TGCAGCGCTGGGCAAGGCTATGGCTACACCTTC
CSAGQGYGYTF
>TRBJ2-3|once|TRBD2|TRBV2
TGTGCCAGCAGGCTTCTAGCGGGAGTCCCTACGCAGTATTTT
CASRLLAGVPTQYF
>TRBJ2-3|.|.|TRBV6-6
TGTGCCAGCAGTTCGCCGGTCACAGATACGCAGTATTTT
CASSSPVTDTQYF
>TRBJ1-1|.|.|TRBV15
TGTGCCACCAGCAGAGATCGAAATTCGGGCACTGAAGCTTTCTTT
CATSRDRNSGTEAFF
>TRBJ1-4|few|TRBD1|TRBV7-2
TGTGCCAGCAGCTTAATCGCAGGACAGGCCCCTTATGAAAAACTGTTTTTT
CASSLIAGQAPYEKLFF
>TRBJ2-5|.|TRBD1|TRBV5-1
TGCGCCAGCAGCTTGGGAGGGGGCACCGAGACCCAGTACTTC
CASSLGGGTETQYF
>TRBJ2-4|.|TRBD2|TRBV2
TGTGCCAGCAGTGATTATCCGCTAGCGGGAGTTAATGTAGCCAAAAACATTCAGTACTTC
CASSDYPLAGVNVAKNIQYF
>TRBJ2-1|.|.|TRBV5-4
TGTGCCAGCAGCTTCCCTCGACAGGGGGCCCTCGAGGGACTAGCTCAGGAGCAGTTCTTC
CASSFPRQGALEGLAQEQFF
>TRBJ1-3|.|.|TRBV11-3
TGTGCCAGCAGCTTGCCACAGGGTCGAGGAACCATATATTTT
CASSLPQGRGTIYF
>TRBJ2-5|.|.|TRBV6-2/TRBV6-3
TGTGCCAGCAGTAACAACCCAGAGACCCAGTACTTC
CASSNNPETQYF
>TRBJ2-3|.|TRBD1|TRBV10-2
TGCGCCAGCAGGGACAGGGGGCGCGCAGATACGCAGTATTTT
CASRDRGRADTQYF
>TRBJ2-1|.|TRBD1|TRBV7-2
TGTGCCAGCAGCTTGGACAGGGCCTCCTACAATGAGCAGTTCTTC
CASSLDRASYNEQFF
>TRBJ2-5|.|TRBD2|TRBV5-6
TGTGCCAGCAGCTGGGGACTAGCGGGAGGAAAAGAGACCCAGTACTTC
CASSWGLAGGKETQYF
>TRBJ2-3|.|.|TRBV4-1
TGCGCCAGCAGCCCTCAGGGGCGGAGGATCACAGATACGCAGTATTTT
CASSPQGRRITDTQYF
>TRBJ1-5|once|TRBD1|TRBV4-3
TGCGCCAGCAGCCAAGATCAGGGGGCCGGGCAGCCCCAGCATTTT
CASSQDQGAGQPQHF
>TRBJ1-5|.|.|TRBV6-5
TGTGCCAGCGGGCCAGGTGGGAATCAGCCCCAGCATTTT
CASGPGGNQPQHF
>TRBJ2-5|.|TRBD2|TRBV5-1
TGCGCCAGCAGCTTGGTGCCCGGGACTAGCGGGAGTGGAGAGACCCAGTACTTC
CASSLVPGTSGSGETQYF
>TRBJ1-1|.|.|TRBV5-1
TGCGCCAGCAGCTCAACAGGGATGAACACTGAAGCTTTCTTT
CASSSTGMNTEAFF
>TRBJ2-3|.|TRBD2|TRBV5-1
TGCGCCAGCAGCTCCCACCCCTCGGGGGGATCAGATACGCAGTATTTT
CASSSHPSGGSDTQYF
>TRBJ2-1|.|TRBD2|TRBV5-1
TGCGCCAGCAGCCACACTAGCGGGGAGTACAATGAGCAGTTCTTC
CASSHTSGEYNEQFF
>TRBJ2-5|once|TRBD2|TRBV3-1/TRBV3-2
TGTGCCAGCAGCCAAGTTGGGGGGGAAGAGACCCAGTACTTC
CASSQVGGEETQYF
>TRBJ2-3|.|TRBD2|TRBV5-1
TGCGCCAGCAGCTTGAGTCTAGCGGGCACAGATACGCAGTATTTT
CASSLSLAGTDTQYF
>TRBJ2-3|.|.|TRBV12-3/TRBV12-4
TGTGCCAGCAGTCCCTTTAGCACAGATACGCAGTATTTT
CASSPFSTDTQYF
>TRBJ1-1|.|.|TRBV12-3/TRBV12-4
TGTGCCAGCATTAGACAGTACACTGAAGCTTTCTTT
CASIRQYTEAFF
>TRBJ1-5|few|TRBD1|TRBV19
TGTGCCAGTAACACTCAGGGGACAGGGGGCAATCAGCCCCAGCATTTT
CASNTQGTGGNQPQHF
>TRBJ2-1|.|TRBD1|TRBV19
TGTGCCAGTAGTATATCAGGGGGCCGGGGGAATGAGCAGTTCTTC
CASSISGGRGNEQFF
>TRBJ1-2|.|.|TRBV4-3
TGCGCCAGCAGCCCGACGGGAGCTAACTATGGCTACACCTTC
CASSPTGANYGYTF
>TRBJ2-3|.|.|TRBV5-8
TGTGCCAGCAGCTTGCTTAGCAATACAGATACGCAGTATTTT
CASSLLSNTDTQYF
>TRBJ2-5|.|TRBD2|TRBV18
TGTGCCAGCTCACCCACCCTGACTAGCGGGAGCGAGAAGACCCAGTACTTC
CASSPTLTSGSEKTQYF
>TRBJ2-4|.|TRBD2|TRBV19
TGTGCCAGTAGTATAGCCGGACTAGCGGGAGCGCTTTTAGCCAAAAACATTCAGTACTTC
CASSIAGLAGALLAKNIQYF
>TRBJ2-2|.|TRBD2|TRBV6-6
TGTGCCAGCATGAGCCTTGCGGGAGATACCGGGGAGCTGTTTTTT
CASMSLAGDTGELFF
>TRBJ2-2|.|.|TRBV7-8
TGTGCCAGCAGCCCCTTCGAGGGGGAGCTGTTTTTT
CASSPFEGELFF
>TRBJ1-1|once|TRBD1|TRBV24-1
TGTGCCACCAGTGATTCGACAGGGGGGACCACTGAAGCTTTCTTT
CATSDSTGGTTEAFF
>TRBJ2-3|.|.|TRBV5-1
TGCGCCAGCGCCTACAGGGATACTAGCACAGATACGCAGTATTTT
CASAYRDTSTDTQYF
>TRBJ1-2|.|TRBD1|TRBV6-5
TGTGCCAGCAGTCGTCGGGACAGGGCCTATGGCTACACCTTC
CASSRRDRAYGYTF
>TRBJ2-3|.|TRBD1|TRBV30
TGTGCCTGGATGGCCCCGGGACAGAGCGATACGCAGTATTTT
CAWMAPGQSDTQYF
>TRBJ1-1|.|TRBD1|TRBV11-2
TGTGCCAGCAGCTTAGTTGGGACAGGGTCGTTTGCTTTCTTT
CASSLVGTGSFAFF
>TRBJ2-5|.|.|TRBV4-1
TGCGCCAGCAGCCAAGATACAGCTAAAGAGACCCAGTACTTC
CASSQDTAKETQYF
>TRBJ1-2|.|TRBD1|TRBV7-2
TGTGCCAGCAGCCCCCAGGGGGCCGGCTACACCTTC
CASSPQGAGYTF
>TRBJ2-3|.|TRBD2|TRBV5-1
TGCGCCAGCGGGACTAGCGGCAGCACAGATACGCAGTATTTT
CASGTSGSTDTQYF